This T cell receptor beta chain is from a study of blood T cell repertoires in COVID-19. Study at large: Whether acute or convalescent, the COVID-19 samples came from the United States, Italy and Spain.

Repertoires were generated with immunoSEQ multiplex PCR, while TCRdb's copy carries only in-frame clones and drops some. This table has roughly 250,000 clones, around 85% appearing once. Germline V gene lookup returns CDR1 SGHDT and CDR2 YYEEEE. Trimming cost V 5 bases and J 5 bases, with 14 bases left between them. The CDR3 extends over 13 amino acids. Source material: PBMCs or T cells enriched from blood (not recorded which). The chain uses TRBV5-6 and TRBJ2-7, with D tentatively TRBD1 (7 bases). The sequence derives from a woman aged 45-65 years who had recovered from COVID-19. The CDR3 DNA reads as TGTGCCAGCAGTTGGAGGGGGCTCGACGAGCAGTACTTC. Its translation is CASSWRGLDEQYF.